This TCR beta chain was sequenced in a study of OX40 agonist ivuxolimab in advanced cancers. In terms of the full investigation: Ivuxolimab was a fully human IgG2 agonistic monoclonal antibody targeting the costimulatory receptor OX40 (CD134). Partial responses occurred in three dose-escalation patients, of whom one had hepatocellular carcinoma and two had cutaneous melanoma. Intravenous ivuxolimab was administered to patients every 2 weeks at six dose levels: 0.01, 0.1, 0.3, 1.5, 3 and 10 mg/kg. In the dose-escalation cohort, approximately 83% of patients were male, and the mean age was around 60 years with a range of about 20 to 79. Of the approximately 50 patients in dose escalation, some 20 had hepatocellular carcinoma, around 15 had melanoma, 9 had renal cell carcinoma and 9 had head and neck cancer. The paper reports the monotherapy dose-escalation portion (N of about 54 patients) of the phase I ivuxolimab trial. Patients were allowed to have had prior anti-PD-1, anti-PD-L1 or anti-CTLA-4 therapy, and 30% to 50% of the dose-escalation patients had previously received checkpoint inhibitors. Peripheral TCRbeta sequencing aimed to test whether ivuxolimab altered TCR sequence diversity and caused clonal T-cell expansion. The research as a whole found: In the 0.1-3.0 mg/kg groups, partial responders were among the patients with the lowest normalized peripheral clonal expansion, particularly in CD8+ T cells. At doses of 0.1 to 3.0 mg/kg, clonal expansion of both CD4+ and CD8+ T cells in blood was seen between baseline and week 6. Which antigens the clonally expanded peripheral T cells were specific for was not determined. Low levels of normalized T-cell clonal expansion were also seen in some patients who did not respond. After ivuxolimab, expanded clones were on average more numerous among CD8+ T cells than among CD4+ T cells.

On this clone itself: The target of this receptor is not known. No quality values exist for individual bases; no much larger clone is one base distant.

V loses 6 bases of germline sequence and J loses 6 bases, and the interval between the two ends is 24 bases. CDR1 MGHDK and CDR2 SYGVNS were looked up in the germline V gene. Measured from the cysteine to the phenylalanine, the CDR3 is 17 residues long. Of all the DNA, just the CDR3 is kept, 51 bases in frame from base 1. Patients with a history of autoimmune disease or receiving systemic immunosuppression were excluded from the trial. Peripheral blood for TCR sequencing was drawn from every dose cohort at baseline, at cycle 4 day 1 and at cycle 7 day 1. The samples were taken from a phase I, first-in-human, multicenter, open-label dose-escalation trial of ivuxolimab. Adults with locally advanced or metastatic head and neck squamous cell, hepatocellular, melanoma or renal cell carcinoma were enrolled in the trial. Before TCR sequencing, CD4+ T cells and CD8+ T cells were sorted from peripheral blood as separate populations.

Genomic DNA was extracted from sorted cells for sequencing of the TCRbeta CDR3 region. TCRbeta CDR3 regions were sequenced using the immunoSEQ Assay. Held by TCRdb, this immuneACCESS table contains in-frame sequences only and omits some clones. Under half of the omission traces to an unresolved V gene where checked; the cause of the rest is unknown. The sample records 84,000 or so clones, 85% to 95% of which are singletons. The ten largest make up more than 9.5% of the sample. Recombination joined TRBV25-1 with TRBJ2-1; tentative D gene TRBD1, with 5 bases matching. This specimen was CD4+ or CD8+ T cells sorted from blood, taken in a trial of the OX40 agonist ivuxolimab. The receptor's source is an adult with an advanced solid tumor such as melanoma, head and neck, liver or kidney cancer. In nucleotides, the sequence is TGTGCCAGCAGCGCAGTAGGGGTCGGGTCCGGAACCAATGAGCAGTTCTTC. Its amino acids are CASSAVGVGSGTNEQFF.